This T cell receptor beta chain appears in the sequencing data of a study of vaccination effects on CD4 cells after COVID-19 (dated by TCRdb to between 2021 and 2024). Some background on the complete study: Each participant got two doses of an mRNA SARS-CoV-2 vaccine, either BNT162b2 or mRNA-1273. In both COVID-19 convalescent patients and infection-naive vaccine recipients, the study compared SARS-CoV-2 spike-specific CD4+ TCR repertoires from before mRNA vaccination with those from after it. A total of roughly 9 COVID-19 convalescent patients and a handful of SARS-CoV-2-naive healthy vaccine recipients were included in the full study. In the study, cultures from other donors were sequenced using the Oncomine TCR Beta short-read assay on an Illumina iSeq 100. Overall results and qualifications from the work: The study was limited by a small number of convalescent patients and lacked early post-infection timepoints. At late post-vaccination timepoints, both infection-induced and vaccine-induced clones showed marked clonal contraction, consistent with waning T cell responses. Among healthy vaccine recipients, nearly all vaccine-induced clones were SARS-CoV-2 mono-reactive, and only 1 of 255 was cross-reactive with common cold coronaviruses.

This clone has just a few counts. Its antigen specificity is not known. No per-base quality is available; no much larger clone lies one base away. Reading from cysteine to phenylalanine, the CDR3 counts 13 amino acids. Of all the DNA, just the CDR3 is kept, 39 bases in frame from base 1. V is cut by 2 bases and J by 4 bases, and the space between the germline ends is 8 bases. The germline V gene gives CDR1 as KGHSH and CDR2 as LQKENI. In the ViraFEST assay, PBMC were stimulated with viral peptide pools, and antigen-specific CD4+ T cell clonotypes were then identified by expansion using TCR sequencing. After around ten days of culture, CD4+ T cells were isolated with the EasySep CD4+ T cell isolation kit. Negative nucleocapsid antibody results before and after vaccination confirmed that the healthy vaccine recipients had no prior SARS-CoV-2 infection. Some 2 million PBMC per well were cultured in IMDM with 5% human AB serum, about 9.4 IU/ml IL-2 and gentamicin, plus 10 ug/ml peptides. Half of the culture medium was replaced with fresh IL-2-containing medium on days 3 and 7. Each peptide stimulation condition was cultured in triplicate wells unless otherwise noted. PBMC were separated from whole blood using Ficoll-Paque Plus gradient centrifugation and were then either cryopreserved at -140C or used fresh. The overlapping peptide pools covered the spike proteins of SARS-CoV-2 and of the common cold coronaviruses HCoV-NL63, HCoV-OC43 and HCoV-229E. Genomic DNA was extracted from cultured CD4+ T cells with the QIAamp micro DNA kit.

Receptor amplification or capture employed the immunoSEQ multiplex PCR assay. DNA from the CD4+ T cells that had been cultured and isolated underwent TCR beta CDR3 sequencing. The authors processed their data as follows. Non-productive TCR sequences were removed, reads were trimmed to the CDR3 region, and CDR3s of at least 7 amino acids were retained. Antigen-specific clonotypes were identified using the MANAFEST web app by comparison of expansion in peptide wells against reference cultures. To count as positive, a clone had to show expansion at FDR<0.05 compared with the reference and with all other wells, an odds ratio above 5, and a frequency above 0.1% in two replicate wells. A clonotype was defined as cross-reactive if the clonotype was significantly expanded both in SARS-CoV-2 spike wells and in at least one common cold coronavirus spike condition. CDR3 similarity was assessed by Levenshtein distance with the stringdist R package, and unrooted trees were built with ape in R 3.6.1. This is the immuneACCESS table as TCRdb keeps it, with only in-frame sequences that have V and J called. A part of the clones is gone; compared with another copy, unresolved V genes explain less than half, and the rest is unexplained. The DNA was the basis for D and trimming; V, J and clone size are from that table. The table for this sample lists about 73,000 clones; about four fifths of them were counted only once. The ten most abundant clones make up 8% to 11% of the sample.

This sequence uses TRBV18 and TRBJ1-1; no confident D gene assignment can be made. The sequencing used CD4+ T cells from PBMCs cultured with SARS-CoV-2 spike peptides, collected before COVID-19 vaccination. In the paper's terms, the cell subset or site label means: SARS-CoV-2 spike overlapping peptide pool stimulation. The receptor comes from a human donor who received a COVID-19 vaccine. Read as DNA, the sequence is TGTGCCAGCTCACCAAGGGAGACCACTGAAGCTTTCTTT. This yields the protein CASSPRETTEAFF.